The rows below give T cell receptor beta chains drawn from one sample of a study of blood T cell repertoires in COVID-19. TCRdb keeps only in-frame clones here, not all; method: immunoSEQ multiplex PCR. Of 300,000 to 400,000 clones listed, around 90% are singletons. Sequenced: PBMCs or T cells enriched from blood (not recorded which). These TCRs come from a man between 60 and 75 years old who had recovered from COVID-19. Each CDR3 is given with its conserved first and last residue. The order of the fields is clone size, V gene, D gene, J gene, CDR3 protein, CDR3 DNA. A D gene is named only where the DNA matches it firmly. Where a row states a size, it is once, few, many or the class of an expanded clone; other rows omit it.

clone size: -; V gene: TRBV4-2; D gene: -; J gene: TRBJ1-3; CDR3 protein: CASSQEEGNTIYF; CDR3 DNA: TGTGCCAGCAGCCAAGAGGAGGGAAACACCATATATTTT
clone size: -; V gene: TRBV18; D gene: -; J gene: TRBJ1-2; CDR3 protein: CASSPTKGANYGYTF; CDR3 DNA: TGTGCCAGCTCACCCACAAAAGGGGCTAACTATGGCTACACCTTC
clone size: -; V gene: TRBV30; D gene: TRBD1; J gene: TRBJ2-2; CDR3 protein: CAWGTGGNTGELFF; CDR3 DNA: TGTGCCTGGGGGACAGGGGGAAACACCGGGGAGCTGTTTTTT
clone size: -; V gene: TRBV5-1; D gene: -; J gene: TRBJ2-5; CDR3 protein: CASSTGQQETQYF; CDR3 DNA: TGCGCCAGCAGCACCGGACAGCAAGAGACCCAGTACTTC
clone size: -; V gene: TRBV3-1/TRBV3-2; D gene: -; J gene: TRBJ2-1; CDR3 protein: CASSPASPGRGAYEQFF; CDR3 DNA: TGTGCCAGCAGCCCGGCCTCCCCGGGTAGGGGTGCATATGAGCAGTTCTTC
clone size: -; V gene: TRBV20-1; D gene: -; J gene: TRBJ1-3; CDR3 protein: CSASWGRSTGNTIYF; CDR3 DNA: TGCAGTGCTAGTTGGGGCAGATCGACTGGAAACACCATATATTTT
clone size: -; V gene: TRBV7-9; D gene: -; J gene: TRBJ1-6; CDR3 protein: CASSRNREESLHF; CDR3 DNA: TGTGCCAGCAGCAGGAACCGGGAGGAGTCCCTCCACTTT
clone size: -; V gene: TRBV19; D gene: TRBD1; J gene: TRBJ1-2; CDR3 protein: CASHQGAGNYGYTF; CDR3 DNA: TGTGCCAGTCATCAGGGGGCAGGGAACTATGGCTACACCTTC
clone size: -; V gene: TRBV9; D gene: -; J gene: TRBJ2-1; CDR3 protein: CASSVVPSRNNEQFF; CDR3 DNA: TGTGCCAGCAGCGTAGTCCCTAGCAGAAACAATGAGCAGTTCTTC
clone size: -; V gene: TRBV19; D gene: TRBD1; J gene: TRBJ2-1; CDR3 protein: CASSFSSQTGAPYNEQFF; CDR3 DNA: TGTGCCAGTAGCTTCTCCTCCCAGACAGGGGCCCCTTACAATGAGCAGTTCTTC
clone size: few; V gene: TRBV27; D gene: TRBD1; J gene: TRBJ2-1; CDR3 protein: CASSTPGQGGHEQFF; CDR3 DNA: TGTGCCAGCAGTACCCCGGGACAGGGGGGGCATGAGCAGTTCTTC
clone size: -; V gene: TRBV4-3; D gene: -; J gene: TRBJ1-4; CDR3 protein: CASSPYRSGVSEKLFF; CDR3 DNA: TGCGCCAGCAGCCCCTATCGGTCGGGGGTTAGTGAAAAACTGTTTTTT
clone size: -; V gene: TRBV6-5; D gene: -; J gene: TRBJ1-1; CDR3 protein: CASSKQGAEAFF; CDR3 DNA: TGTGCCAGCAGTAAACAGGGTGCTGAAGCTTTCTTT
clone size: -; V gene: TRBV19; D gene: TRBD2; J gene: TRBJ2-1; CDR3 protein: CASSPGLAGGSSYNEQFF; CDR3 DNA: TGTGCCAGTAGCCCGGGACTAGCGGGAGGAAGCTCCTACAATGAGCAGTTCTTC
clone size: -; V gene: TRBV6-5; D gene: TRBD1; J gene: TRBJ1-1; CDR3 protein: CASSRGLTGGTEAFF; CDR3 DNA: TGTGCCAGCAGCCGAGGTCTAACAGGGGGCACTGAAGCTTTCTTT
clone size: few; V gene: TRBV11-2; D gene: -; J gene: TRBJ1-1; CDR3 protein: CASSPNEVANTEAFF; CDR3 DNA: TGTGCCAGCAGCCCGAATGAGGTGGCGAACACTGAAGCTTTCTTT
clone size: -; V gene: TRBV5-6; D gene: -; J gene: TRBJ2-1; CDR3 protein: CASSFNLGEIPYNEQFF; CDR3 DNA: TGTGCCAGCAGCTTTAATCTGGGAGAGATCCCCTACAATGAGCAGTTCTTC
clone size: -; V gene: TRBV9; D gene: -; J gene: TRBJ2-2; CDR3 protein: CASSALPTATGELFF; CDR3 DNA: TGTGCCAGCAGCGCCCTACCGACTGCCACCGGGGAGCTGTTTTTT
clone size: -; V gene: TRBV4-1; D gene: TRBD2; J gene: TRBJ2-1; CDR3 protein: CASSQPGTSSYNEQFF; CDR3 DNA: TGCGCCAGCAGCCAACCCGGGACTAGCTCCTACAATGAGCAGTTCTTC
clone size: -; V gene: TRBV2; D gene: TRBD1; J gene: TRBJ2-3; CDR3 protein: CASRRTGVSTDTQYF; CDR3 DNA: TGTGCCAGCAGGCGGACAGGGGTTAGCACAGATACGCAGTATTTT
clone size: -; V gene: TRBV16; D gene: -; J gene: TRBJ2-6; CDR3 protein: CASSQIQVSGANVLTF; CDR3 DNA: TGTGCCAGCAGCCAGATCCAGGTATCTGGGGCCAACGTCCTGACTTTC
clone size: -; V gene: TRBV20-1; D gene: TRBD1; J gene: TRBJ1-2; CDR3 protein: CSASQGGGNYGYTF; CDR3 DNA: TGCAGTGCTAGTCAGGGGGGAGGTAACTATGGCTACACCTTC
clone size: -; V gene: TRBV5-5; D gene: -; J gene: TRBJ1-5; CDR3 protein: CASSLYAGNNQPQHF; CDR3 DNA: TGTGCCAGCAGCTTGTATGCCGGGAACAATCAGCCCCAGCATTTT
clone size: few; V gene: TRBV18; D gene: -; J gene: TRBJ1-5; CDR3 protein: CASSPETGQAGQPQHF; CDR3 DNA: TGTGCCAGCTCACCTGAGACAGGACAAGCTGGTCAGCCCCAGCATTTT
clone size: -; V gene: TRBV18; D gene: -; J gene: TRBJ2-6; CDR3 protein: CASSPPGAPSGANVLTF; CDR3 DNA: TGTGCCAGCTCACCACCGGGGGCACCCTCTGGGGCCAACGTCCTGACTTTC
clone size: once; V gene: TRBV15; D gene: TRBD2; J gene: TRBJ2-3; CDR3 protein: CATSREWGGPREAGDTQYF; CDR3 DNA: TGTGCCACCAGCAGGGAATGGGGGGGACCGCGCGAAGCAGGAGATACGCAGTATTTT
clone size: -; V gene: TRBV10-2; D gene: TRBD1; J gene: TRBJ1-4; CDR3 protein: CASTLGTGGEKLFF; CDR3 DNA: TGCGCCAGCACCCTGGGGACAGGGGGTGAAAAACTGTTTTTT
clone size: -; V gene: TRBV5-4; D gene: TRBD1; J gene: TRBJ1-1; CDR3 protein: CASSPPGQGSTEAFF; CDR3 DNA: TGTGCCAGCAGCCCCCCCGGACAGGGGAGCACTGAAGCTTTCTTT
clone size: -; V gene: TRBV20-1; D gene: -; J gene: TRBJ2-1; CDR3 protein: CSASAGEWSYNEQFF; CDR3 DNA: TGCAGTGCTAGTGCAGGGGAGTGGTCCTACAATGAGCAGTTCTTC
clone size: -; V gene: TRBV7-8; D gene: -; J gene: TRBJ1-1; CDR3 protein: CASRPTDDTEAFF; CDR3 DNA: TGTGCCAGCAGACCGACAGATGACACTGAAGCTTTCTTT
clone size: -; V gene: TRBV9; D gene: -; J gene: TRBJ2-3; CDR3 protein: CASSVGGEDTQYF; CDR3 DNA: TGTGCCAGCAGCGTAGGGGGGGAAGATACGCAGTATTTT
clone size: -; V gene: TRBV19; D gene: -; J gene: TRBJ2-2; CDR3 protein: CASSEQGNTGELFF; CDR3 DNA: TGTGCCAGTAGTGAACAGGGAAACACCGGGGAGCTGTTTTTT
clone size: -; V gene: TRBV6-2/TRBV6-3; D gene: TRBD2; J gene: TRBJ2-3; CDR3 protein: CASSPAGGLGTQYF; CDR3 DNA: TGTGCCAGCAGTCCGGCGGGAGGCCTTGGTACGCAGTATTTT
clone size: -; V gene: TRBV15; D gene: TRBD1; J gene: TRBJ2-5; CDR3 protein: CATSSPSRGQETQYF; CDR3 DNA: TGTGCCACCAGCAGTCCTTCCAGGGGGCAAGAGACCCAGTACTTC
clone size: -; V gene: TRBV5-5; D gene: TRBD1; J gene: TRBJ2-7; CDR3 protein: CASSEGERTGYEQYF; CDR3 DNA: TGTGCCAGCAGCGAGGGGGAAAGGACAGGATACGAGCAGTACTTC
clone size: -; V gene: TRBV5-1; D gene: -; J gene: TRBJ2-5; CDR3 protein: CASSLVAGLETQYF; CDR3 DNA: TGCGCCAGCAGCTTGGTGGCGGGGTTGGAGACCCAGTACTTC
clone size: -; V gene: TRBV20-1; D gene: -; J gene: TRBJ1-1; CDR3 protein: CSASSASHPDKMNTEAFF; CDR3 DNA: TGCAGTGCTAGTTCGGCCTCCCACCCGGACAAAATGAACACTGAAGCTTTCTTT
clone size: -; V gene: TRBV9; D gene: -; J gene: TRBJ2-1; CDR3 protein: CASSPSLTSIQFF; CDR3 DNA: TGTGCCAGCAGCCCCTCCCTCACTAGTATCCAGTTCTTC
clone size: -; V gene: TRBV5-4; D gene: TRBD2; J gene: TRBJ2-4; CDR3 protein: CASSFSGSENIQYF; CDR3 DNA: TGTGCCAGCAGTTTTAGCGGGAGTGAAAACATTCAGTACTTC
clone size: -; V gene: TRBV11-3; D gene: TRBD1; J gene: TRBJ2-3; CDR3 protein: CASSFARDRATDTQYF; CDR3 DNA: TGTGCCAGCAGCTTCGCCCGGGACAGGGCCACAGATACGCAGTATTTT